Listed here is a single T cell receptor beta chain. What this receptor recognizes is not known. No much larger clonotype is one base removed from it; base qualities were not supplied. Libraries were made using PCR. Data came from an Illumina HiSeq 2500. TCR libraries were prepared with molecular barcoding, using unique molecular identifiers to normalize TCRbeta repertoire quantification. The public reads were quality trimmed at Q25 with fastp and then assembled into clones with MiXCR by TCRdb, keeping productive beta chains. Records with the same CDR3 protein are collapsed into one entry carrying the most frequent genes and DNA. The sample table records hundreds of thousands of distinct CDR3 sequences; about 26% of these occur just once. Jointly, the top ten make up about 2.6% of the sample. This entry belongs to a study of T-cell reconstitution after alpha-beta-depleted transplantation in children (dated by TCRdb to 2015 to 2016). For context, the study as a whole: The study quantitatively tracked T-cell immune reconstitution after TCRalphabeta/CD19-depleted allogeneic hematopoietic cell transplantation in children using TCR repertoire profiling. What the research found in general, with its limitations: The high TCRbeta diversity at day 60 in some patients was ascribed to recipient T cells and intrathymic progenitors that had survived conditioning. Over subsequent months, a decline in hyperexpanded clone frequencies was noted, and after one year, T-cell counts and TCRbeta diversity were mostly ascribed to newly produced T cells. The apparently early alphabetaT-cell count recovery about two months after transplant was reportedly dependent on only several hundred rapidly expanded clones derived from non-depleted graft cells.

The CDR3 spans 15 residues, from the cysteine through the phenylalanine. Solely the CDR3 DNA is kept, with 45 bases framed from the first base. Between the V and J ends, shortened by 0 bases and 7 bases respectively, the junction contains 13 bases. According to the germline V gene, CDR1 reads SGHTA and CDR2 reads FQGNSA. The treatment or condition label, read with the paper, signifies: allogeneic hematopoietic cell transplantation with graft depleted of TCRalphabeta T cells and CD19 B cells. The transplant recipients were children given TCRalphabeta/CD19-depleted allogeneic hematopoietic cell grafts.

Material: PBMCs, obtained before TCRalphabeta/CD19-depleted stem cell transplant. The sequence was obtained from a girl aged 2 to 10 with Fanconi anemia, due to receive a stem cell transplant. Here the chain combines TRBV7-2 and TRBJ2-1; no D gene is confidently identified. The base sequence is TGTGCCAGCAGCTTAGCCGTGGTCGGGTGGAATGAGCAGTTCTTC. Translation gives CASSLAVVGWNEQFF.